The 32 T cell receptor beta chains below were found in one sample sequenced in a study of shared clonotypes between healthy human individuals. TCRdb's copy holds only in-frame clones and misses some; the assay was immunoSEQ multiplex PCR. The sample carries about half a million clones, approximately 80% recorded once. Sequencing was done on a sample of PBMCs. These receptors came from a woman aged 40 to 50 in good health. Some clones in this sample may be carry-over from other donors' samples.

V and J are TRBV19 and TRBJ1-5; no definite D call. Germline CDR1 LNHDA, CDR2 SQIVND (reference sequence). V lost 3 bases, J lost 0 bases, and 12 bases lay in between. There are 16 residues in the CDR3. The CDR3 region has the DNA TGTGCCAGTAGTATCCTTGGGCAGGTTAGCAATCAGCCCCAGCATTTT. It yields the protein CASSILGQVSNQPQHF.

The gene calls are TRBV28 and TRBJ2-3; D is uncertain. With 10 bases removed from V and 9 bases from J, the gap between germline ends came to 26 bases. The CDR3 extends over 15 amino acids. Germline loops: CDR1 MDHEN, CDR2 SYDVKM. The CDR3, as DNA: TGTGCCACCCAGGACCTTACCTCACACGAAAGCACGCAGTATTTT. It yields the protein CATQDLTSHESTQYF.

This clone was detected once. One junction end disagrees with the germline gene, perhaps due to a read error. V gene TRBV28 combines with J gene TRBJ1-6, with 7 bases that match TRBD1. The CDR3 length is 17 residues. Germline values: CDR1 MDHEN, CDR2 SYDVKM. As DNA, the CDR3 is TGTGCCAGCAGCTTATCGGGACAGCCCTGGGGGAGTTCACCCCTCCACTTT. Protein: CASSLSGQPWGSSPLHF.

This chain joins TRBV19 and TRBJ2-7; 8 nucleotides align to TRBD1. The CDR3 is 14 amino acids. The germline gives CDR1 LNHDA, CDR2 SQIVND (reference sequence). The J segment lost 7 bases and the V segment lost 3 bases, leaving 8 bases of the junction unmatched. CDR3: CASSIGQGAWEQYF. For the CDR3, the DNA is TGTGCCAGTAGTATCGGGCAGGGGGCCTGGGAGCAGTACTTC.

This chain connects TRBV19 to TRBJ2-7; unclear D gene. This CDR3 spans 15 amino acids. The V gene's germline CDR1 is LNHDA and CDR2 SQIVND (reference sequence). V was shortened by 7 bases and J by 0 bases, with 16 bases between the two germline ends. CDR3 residues: CASKREARSSYEQYF. The CDR3 region has the DNA TGTGCCAGTAAGAGAGAGGCCCGAAGCTCCTACGAGCAGTACTTC.

In its sample, this clone was seen many times. CDR3 sequence (DNA): TGTGCCACCGGAAGATATGGGGGGGATGAAAAACTGTTTTTT. Translation gives CATGRYGGDEKLFF. The J gene is TRBJ1-4, the V gene TRBV15; tentatively, D is TRBD1 (5 bases). The CDR3 has 14 residues. Trimming took off 8 bases at V and 6 bases at J, with 16 bases between the two ends. The germline V gene has CDR1 LNHNV and CDR2 YYDKDF (reference sequence). Supplemented by reference TRBV15 and TRBJ1-4, the full variable domain reads DAMVIQNPRYQVTQFGKPVTLSCSQTLNHNVMYWYQQKSSQAPKLLFHYYDKDFNNEADTPDNFQSRRPNTSFCFLDIRSPGLGDTAMYLCATGRYGGDEKLFFGSGTQLSVL.

V and J are TRBV28 and TRBJ2-7; 7 bases are a match to TRBD1. Looked up from germline, CDR1 is MDHEN and CDR2 is SYDVKM. V was pared by 4 bases and J by 6 bases, with 12 bases of the junction left unmatched. The CDR3 length is 15 residues. CDR3 in amino acids: CASSSPADRAGEQYF. For the CDR3, the DNA is TGTGCCAGCAGTTCTCCCGCCGACAGGGCGGGCGAGCAGTACTTC.

The chain has TRBV9 and TRBJ2-4; D unresolved. From germline, CDR1 is SGDLS and CDR2 YYNGEE. This CDR3 is 16 amino acids long. V lost 4 bases to trimming and J lost 3 bases, with 17 bases between them. The CDR3 reads CASSPLTEFGKNIQYF. The CDR3, as DNA: TGTGCCAGCAGCCCCCTCACAGAATTCGGCAAAAACATTCAGTACTTC.

This clone was picked up one time. The V gene is TRBV6-1, the J gene TRBJ1-2; perhaps TRBD1 as D (6 bases). The CDR3 runs to 13 residues. Germline CDR1 reads MNHNS; CDR2 reads SASEGT. In nucleotides, the CDR3 is TGTTCGCAGCAGGCCCAGGGGAACTATGGCTACACCTTC. It encodes CSQQAQGNYGYTF.

V usage is TRBV10-3 and J usage is TRBJ2-1; D not certain. The CDR3 totals 12 residues. With 0 bases removed from V and 9 bases from J, the gap between germline ends came to 6 bases. Germline assignment: CDR1 ENHRY and CDR2 SYGVKD. DNA for the CDR3: TGTGCCATCAGTGAGTCCGCCAGTGAGCAGTTCTTC. This encodes CAISESASEQFF.

For this clone: A single base separates this from a much larger clone, so it may be a read error. This sample also contains other DNA sequences that code for the same CDR3. This sequence joins TRBV9 and TRBJ2-7; the D is unclear. Per the germline V gene, CDR1 is SGDLS and CDR2 is YYNGEE. This CDR3 spans 14 amino acids. Between the trimmed V and J ends, which lost 0 bases and 0 bases, there was a span of 7 bases. The CDR3 bases are TGTGCCAGCAGCGTAGAAACGAACTCCTACGAGCAGTACTTC. It is translated as CASSVETNSYEQYF.

There are a few counts of this clone. The gene calls are TRBV20-1 and TRBJ2-1; no clear D gene. The germline V gene has CDR1 DFQATT and CDR2 SNEGSKA (reference sequence). The CDR3 is 10 amino acids. Trimming took 6 bases from V and 9 from J, leaving 9 bases between them. The CDR3 region has the DNA TGCAGTGCCCCGCTGCGTGAGCAGTTCTTC. Its protein is CSAPLREQFF.

The V call is TRBV11-2, the J call TRBJ2-3; 7 nucleotides match TRBD1. The CDR3 consists of 16 residues. J gave up 2 bases and V 5 bases, and 10 bases lay outside the gene matches. Germline V gives CDR1 SGHAT, CDR2 FQNNGV. DNA for the CDR3: TGTGCCAGCAGCGCTCTCCCGGGACAGATCACAGATACGCAGTATTTT. This gives the protein CASSALPGQITDTQYF.

The chain joins TRBV6-6 to TRBJ2-2, with TRBD2 matching over 8 bases. The germline V gene encodes CDR1 MNHNY and CDR2 SVGAGI (reference sequence). V dropped 6 bases and J dropped 6; count of bases not matched to a gene: 6. CDR3 length: 14 residues. The CDR3 coding sequence is TGTGCCAGCAGCCGGGGGGGGAGTGCCGGGGAGCTGTTTTTT. Protein sequence: CASSRGGSAGELFF.

V gene TRBV11-2 combines with J gene TRBJ1-4, with 7 bases that match TRBD1. Germline lookup yields CDR1 SGHAT and CDR2 FQNNGV. The CDR3 covers 15 residues. V was clipped by 5 bases and J by 8 bases; unmatched bases: 11. The CDR3 sequence: CASSTRVQGHEKLFF. For the CDR3, the DNA is TGTGCCAGCAGCACCCGGGTACAGGGGCACGAAAAACTGTTTTTT. The variable domain in full, completed from reference TRBV11-2 and TRBJ1-4, reads EAGVAQSPRYKIIEKRQSVAFWCNPISGHATLYWYQQILGQGPKLLIQFQNNGVVDDSQLPKDRFSAERLKGVDSTLKIQPAKLEDSAVYLCASSTRVQGHEKLFFGSGTQLSVL.

V and J are TRBV15 and TRBJ2-1; 9 bases fit TRBD1. Germline V gene sequence: CDR1 LNHNV, CDR2 YYDKDF (reference sequence). The length of the CDR3 is 14 residues. V gave up 3 bases and J gave up 8 bases; unmatched junction bases: 5. CDR3 DNA sequence: TGTGCCACCAGCAGGGACAGGGGTTCTGATGAGCAGTTCTTC. Encoded protein: CATSRDRGSDEQFF. The complete variable domain, with remaining parts taken from reference TRBV15 and TRBJ2-1, reads DAMVIQNPRYQVTQFGKPVTLSCSQTLNHNVMYWYQQKSSQAPKLLFHYYDKDFNNEADTPDNFQSRRPNTSFCFLDIRSPGLGDTAMYLCATSRDRGSDEQFFGPGTRLTVL.

This chain links TRBV11-3 with TRBJ2-1, with TRBD1 as a possible D gene (6 bases). The V gene lost 1 base and the J gene lost 5 bases, with 12 bases spanning the gap. Germline CDR1 and CDR2: SGHNT and YENEEA. The CDR3 totals 15 residues. Written as DNA, the CDR3 is TGTGCCAGCAGCTTAGGTAGGGGGATCAACAATGAGCAGTTCTTC. Protein: CASSLGRGINNEQFF. The full variable domain, with the rest looked up from reference TRBV11-3 and TRBJ2-1, is EAGVVQSPRYKIIEKKQPVAFWCNPISGHNTLYWYLQNLGQGPELLIRYENEEAVDDSQLPKDRFSAERLKGVDSTLKIQPAELGDSAVYLCASSLGRGINNEQFFGPGTRLTVL.

The genes are TRBV4-3 and TRBJ2-2, with a possible D match to TRBD1 (6 bases). V was shortened by 0 bases and J by 6 bases, with 14 bases between the two germline ends. The CDR3 runs to 16 residues. Germline V lookup: CDR1 LGHNA, CDR2 YSLEER. CDR3: CASSQDHQPGAGELFF. In DNA, the CDR3 is TGCGCCAGCAGCCAAGATCACCAGCCAGGGGCCGGGGAGCTGTTTTTT.

This clone was found once. The chain combines TRBV5-1 with TRBJ1-1; no clear D gene. The germline V and J ends were trimmed by 2 bases and 1 base, with 12 bases remaining between them. This CDR3 comprises 15 residues. Germline values: CDR1 SGHRS, CDR2 YFSETQ. CDR3 DNA: TGCGCCAGCAGCTTCGGCCGGGCCGGGAACACTGAAGCTTTCTTT. Protein: CASSFGRAGNTEAFF.

V and J are TRBV18 and TRBJ1-1; 8 positions agree with TRBD1. V shed 3 bases and J 3 bases; nucleotides not matched to a gene: 3. The germline V gene has CDR1 KGHSH and CDR2 LQKENI. The CDR3 is 14 residues long. As DNA, the CDR3 is TGTGCCAGCTCACCGACAGGGGAAGACACTGAAGCTTTCTTT. Its protein product is CASSPTGEDTEAFF.

The chain has TRBV7-7 and TRBJ2-5; D possibly uses TRBD1 or TRBD2 (6 bases each). V lost 0 bases, J lost 6 bases, and 14 bases lay in between. The CDR3 length is 15 residues. Germline-derived CDR1 and CDR2 are SSHAT and FNYEAQ (reference sequence). CDR3 DNA: TGTGCCAGCAGCTTAGCGCCCGGGGGCGATAAGACCCAGTACTTC. Translated: CASSLAPGGDKTQYF.

This clone has only one observation. CDR3 loop: CASSSRQGGLNTEAFF. CDR3 in DNA: TGTGCCAGCAGTTCCAGACAGGGGGGCCTGAACACTGAAGCTTTCTTT. The rearrangement links TRBV27 to TRBJ1-1; TRBD1 matches 9 bases. The germline V gene encodes CDR1 MNHEY and CDR2 SMNVEV (reference sequence). V shed 4 bases and J 0 bases; nucleotides not matched to a gene: 6. This CDR3 spans 16 amino acids.

A remark on this clone: The sample carries other DNA sequences with the same CDR3. CDR3 coding DNA: TGTGCCAGCAGTTCCGGACAGGGCTATGGCTACACCTTC. This gives the protein CASSSGQGYGYTF. The V and J genes are TRBV28 and TRBJ1-2, with 8 bases lining up with TRBD1. Germline V gene sequence: CDR1 MDHEN, CDR2 SYDVKM. Losses at the gene ends were 4 bases for V and 4 bases for J; bases not matched to a gene: 2. The CDR3 runs 13 residues.

V usage is TRBV5-4 and J usage is TRBJ2-7; D could derive from TRBD1 or TRBD2 (5 bases each). Germline CDR1 SGHNT, CDR2 YYREEE (reference sequence). The V gene lost 4 bases and the J gene lost 2 bases, with 16 bases spanning the gap. The CDR3 length is 15 residues. The CDR3 region has the DNA TGTGCCAGCAGCCGAGCTAGGGACGGACCCTACGAGCAGTACTTC. Its translation: CASSRARDGPYEQYF.

This clone showed up just a few times. The genes are TRBV5-5 and TRBJ1-1, with no clear D. CDR1 is SGHKS, CDR2 YYEKEE, per germline (reference sequence). The ends were cut back, 2 bases at V and 3 bases at J, with 8 bases in the middle. This CDR3 spans 13 amino acids. As DNA, the CDR3 is TGTGCCAGCAGCTTTTCGGCGGACACTGAAGCTTTCTTT. Residues: CASSFSADTEAFF.

The chain employs TRBV6-1 and TRBJ2-4; TRBD1 matches at 12 bases. This CDR3 has 15 residues. Germline CDR1 is MNHNS and CDR2 is SASEGT. After removal of 3 bases from V and 8 bases from J, the junction contained 5 bases not matched to a gene. CDR3 amino acids: CASSEGQGAADIQYF. The CDR3 DNA is TGTGCCAGCAGTGAGGGACAGGGGGCCGCGGACATTCAGTACTTC.

Note on this clone: Other DNA sequences from this sample encode an identical CDR3 as well. The rearrangement links TRBV9 to TRBJ1-3; D unresolved. The CDR3 contains 14 residues. V was pared by 0 bases and J by 1 base, with 5 bases between. The germline gives CDR1 SGDLS, CDR2 YYNGEE. CDR3 in DNA: TGTGCCAGCAGCGTAGTTGAGTCTGGAAACACCATATATTTT. Protein product: CASSVVESGNTIYF. The full variable domain, in which reference TRBV9 and TRBJ1-3 provide the parts outside the CDR3, is DSGVTQTPKHLITATGQRVTLRCSPRSGDLSVYWYQQSLDQGLQFLIQYYNGEERAKGNILERFSAQQFPDLHSELNLSSLELGDSALYFCASSVVESGNTIYFGEGSWLTVV.

About this clone itself: A read error may explain this, as a much larger clone is one base away. The same CDR3 arises from other DNA sequences in this sample as well. V usage is TRBV2 and J usage is TRBJ2-2; 10 bases are shared with TRBD1. Germline CDR1 and CDR2: SNHLY and FYNNEI. The CDR3 sequence is 15 residues long. CDR3 residues: CASSPGTGVNGELFF. CDR3 DNA sequence: TGTGCCAGCAGTCCGGGGACAGGGGTTAACGGGGAGCTGTTTTTC.

This clone came up a few times. This chain joins TRBV2 and TRBJ2-3; TRBD2 is a possible D gene (5 bases). V shed 6 bases and J shed 0 bases, with 13 bases lying between them. CDR1 SNHLY and CDR2 FYNNEI come from the germline V gene. This CDR3 is 15 amino acids long. CDR3 loop: CASSQRRPSTDTQYF. Written as DNA, the CDR3 is TGTGCCAGCAGCCAGCGGAGGCCTAGCACAGATACGCAGTATTTT.

This clone was counted only a few times. This rearrangement joins TRBV19 to TRBJ1-1; perhaps TRBD1 as D (6 bases). Trimming pared 6 bases from V and 0 bases from J, leaving 11 bases between. This CDR3 region has 14 residues. Germline-derived CDR1 and CDR2 are LNHDA and SQIVND (reference sequence). The CDR3, as DNA: TGTGCCAGTAGGCAGGGGAGCATGAACACTGAAGCTTTCTTT. This codes for CASRQGSMNTEAFF.

The genes are TRBV15 and TRBJ1-4, with D maybe TRBD1 (5 bases). V was trimmed by 5 bases and J by 0 bases, leaving 10 bases between them. The CDR3 has 15 amino acids. Germline loops: CDR1 LNHNV, CDR2 YYDKDF (reference sequence). The CDR3 here is CATSAGTTTNEKLFF. The CDR3 bases are TGTGCCACCAGCGCAGGGACGACAACTAATGAAAAACTGTTTTTT.

The gene calls are TRBV19 and TRBJ2-2; no definite D call. Trimming left V 1 base short and J 5 bases short, with 5 bases between. Germline V gene sequence: CDR1 LNHDA, CDR2 SQIVND (reference sequence). The length of the CDR3 is 13 residues. The CDR3 nucleotides read TGTGCCAGTAGTATAGGTTTGACCGGGGAGCTGTTTTTT. Protein sequence: CASSIGLTGELFF.